Sequencing of this T cell receptor (beta chain) was carried out in a study of blood T cell repertoires in COVID-19. Study background: COVID-19 samples collected from the United States, Italy and Spain covered acute and convalescent phases.

There are 15 residues in the CDR3. The V end lost 6 bases, the J end lost 5 bases, and 19 bases lay between the germline ends. Germline-derived CDR1 and CDR2 are LNHDA and SQIVND (reference sequence). Repertoires were generated with immunoSEQ multiplex PCR, while TCRdb's copy carries only in-frame clones and drops some. This sample has roughly 150,000 clones, with around 80% found just once. Participants' reported clinical history set cohort assignment. The rearrangement joins TRBV19 to TRBJ1-2, with D possibly being TRBD1 (5 bases). The TCR originated in a woman between 45 and 60 years old who had recovered from COVID-19. The source material was PBMCs or T cells enriched from blood (not recorded which). The CDR3 loop reads CASRRARGTNYGYTF. CDR3 sequence (DNA): TGTGCCAGTAGAAGGGCACGGGGGACGAATTATGGCTACACCTTC.